The 31 T cell receptor beta chains reported below all come from one sample, sequenced in a study of shared clonotypes between healthy human individuals. TCRdb's copy holds only in-frame clones and misses some; the assay was immunoSEQ multiplex PCR. The sample consists of 2,500,000 or so clones, over 85% of them appearing once. Material: naive CD4+ T cells from PBMCs. The subset was: CD45RA+ positively selected. The receptors originated from a man between 18 and 29 years old in good health. Some clones in this sample may be carry-over from other donors' samples.

This sequence joins TRBV28 and TRBJ1-1; 9 nucleotides match TRBD1. Trimming took 4 bases from V and 8 from J; bases not matched to a gene: 2. Germline V gene data show CDR1 as MDHEN and CDR2 as SYDVKM. The CDR3 has 12 residues. The CDR3 sequence: CASSYGTGEAFF. CDR3 sequence (DNA): TGTGCCAGCAGTTACGGGACAGGGGAAGCTTTCTTT.

The chain joins TRBV7-9 to TRBJ1-3; a possible D gene is TRBD1 (5 bases). The V and J ends lost 6 bases and 0 bases respectively, with 12 bases between them. The CDR3 runs 15 residues. Germline V gene data show CDR1 as SEHNR and CDR2 as FQNEAQ (reference sequence). The CDR3 nucleotides are TGTGCCAGCAGTTGGGACGGGGCCTCTGGAAACACCATATATTTT. Translation: CASSWDGASGNTIYF.

The chain employs TRBV28 and TRBJ2-7, with 11 positions matching TRBD1. Trimming at V came to 6 bases and at J to 6 bases, leaving 7 bases not matched to a gene. In germline, CDR1 is MDHEN, CDR2 SYDVKM. CDR3 size: 14 residues. The CDR3 protein is CASSSGQGAGEQYF. In DNA, the CDR3 is TGTGCCAGCAGCTCCGGACAGGGGGCAGGCGAGCAGTACTTC. Combining the CDR3 with reference TRBV28 and TRBJ2-7 gives the whole variable domain DVKVTQSSRYLVKRTGEKVFLECVQDMDHENMFWYRQDPGLGLRLIYFSYDVKMKEKGDIPEGYSVSREKKERFSLILESASTNQTSMYLCASSSGQGAGEQYFGPGTRLTVT.

The V and J genes are TRBV30 and TRBJ2-3, with a weak D call TRBD2 (6 bases). From germline, CDR1 is GTSNPN and CDR2 SVGIG (reference sequence). Between the trimmed V and J ends, which lost 2 bases and 5 bases, there was a span of 11 bases. CDR3 size: 13 residues. CDR3 in DNA: TGTGCCTGGAGTAGCGGGTCACGAGATACGCAGTATTTT. Translation: CAWSSGSRDTQYF.

This sequence joins TRBV15 and TRBJ1-5; D remains ambiguous. The CDR3 runs to 16 residues. Germline values: CDR1 LNHNV, CDR2 YYDKDF (reference sequence). Deletions cut 1 base from V and 3 bases from J, with 13 bases between. The CDR3 here is CATSRVGSHYNQPQHF. The CDR3 bases are TGTGCCACCAGCAGAGTTGGCAGTCACTACAATCAGCCCCAGCATTTT.

As to this clone: Other DNA sequences in this specimen translate into the identical CDR3. The chain has TRBV5-1 and TRBJ2-1; 9 bases agree with TRBD1. The CDR3 contains 15 residues. The germline V gene has CDR1 SGHRS and CDR2 YFSETQ. J lost 2 bases, V lost 4 bases, and 4 bases had no gene match. The CDR3 region has the DNA TGCGCCAGCAGCCCCCGGACAGGGGCCTACAATGAGCAGTTCTTC. Translated: CASSPRTGAYNEQFF.

This clone has just one count. J is TRBJ2-5 and V is TRBV5-6; the match to TRBD1 covers 9 bases. Looked up from germline, CDR1 is SGHDT and CDR2 is YYEEEE. V shed 4 bases, J shed 3 bases, and the junction held 1 base outside the gene matches. The CDR3 totals 13 residues. CDR3 amino acids: CASSRQGEETQYF. The CDR3 region has the DNA TGTGCCAGCAGCCGACAGGGGGAAGAGACCCAGTACTTC.

About this clone: A clone one base away is much larger, so this may be a read error. The chain combines TRBV2 with TRBJ1-5; D not certain. CDR3 length: 11 amino acids. Germline V gives CDR1 SNHLY, CDR2 FYNNEI. The ends were cut back, 5 bases at V and 6 bases at J, with 5 bases in the middle. The chain's CDR3 is CASSSGQPQHF. The CDR3 nucleotides read TGTGCCAGCAGTTCAGGTCAGCCCCAGCATTTT.

Concerning this clone: Within the sample, other DNA sequences also encode this same CDR3. The chain carries TRBV5-1 and TRBJ2-5; D is ambiguous. The CDR3 runs 14 residues. CDR1 and CDR2 (germline): SGHRS, YFSETQ. Trimming left V 1 base short and J 2 bases short, with 9 bases between. The CDR3 sequence: CASSLLAAQETQYF. The DNA of the CDR3 is TGCGCCAGCAGCTTGCTGGCAGCTCAAGAGACCCAGTACTTC. The entire variable domain, with the rest obtained from reference TRBV5-1 and TRBJ2-5, is as follows: KAGVTQTPRYLIKTRGQQVTLSCSPISGHRSVSWYQQTPGQGLQFLFEYFSETQRNKGNFPGRFSGRQFSNSRSEMNVSTLELGDSALYLCASSLLAAQETQYFGPGTRLLVL.

Details on this clone: Other nucleotide sequences from this sample produce the same CDR3. V and J are TRBV18 and TRBJ2-2, with 7 nucleotides matching TRBD1. J was trimmed by 2 bases and V by 5 bases; bases with no gene match: 5. This CDR3 is 15 amino acids long. Per the germline V gene, CDR1 is KGHSH and CDR2 is LQKENI. The CDR3 DNA is TGTGCCAGCTCATCAAGGACAGGCAACACCGGGGAGCTGTTTTTT. Encoded protein: CASSSRTGNTGELFF.

Worth noting for this clone: In the same sample, other DNA sequences code for this CDR3. The genes are TRBV5-6 and TRBJ1-2; no reliable D call. CDR1 SGHDT and CDR2 YYEEEE come from the germline V gene. V lost 4 bases and J lost 3, with 7 bases in between. The CDR3 has 12 amino acids. CDR3 nucleotide sequence: TGTGCCAGCAGCCCCGGAGACTATGGCTACACCTTC. Translating it yields CASSPGDYGYTF.

The V and J genes are TRBV2 and TRBJ1-1, with 7 positions matching TRBD1. CDR3 length: 13 residues. Germline V gene lookup returns CDR1 SNHLY and CDR2 FYNNEI. J lost 10 bases, V lost 0 bases, and 5 bases had no gene match. The CDR3 region has the DNA TGTGCCAGCAGTGAAGCGAAGGACAGGAGAGCTTTCTTT. Protein sequence: CASSEAKDRRAFF.

This chain uses TRBV28 with TRBJ1-2, with D tentatively TRBD1 (6 bases). The germline V and J ends were trimmed by 3 bases and 4 bases, with 18 bases remaining between them. CDR1 MDHEN and CDR2 SYDVKM come from the germline V gene. This CDR3 region has 16 residues. As DNA, the CDR3 is TGTGCCAGCAGTTTCCATACGACGGGGGCGCTCTATGGCTACACCTTC. Translation gives CASSFHTTGALYGYTF.

V is TRBV6-6 and J is TRBJ2-5, with D perhaps being TRBD1 or TRBD2 (7 bases each). V shed 4 bases and J shed 2 bases, with 14 bases lying between them. CDR1 and CDR2 from the germline V gene are MNHNY and SVGAGI (reference sequence). The CDR3 length is 15 residues. CDR3 residues: CASSSAGGGQETQYF. CDR3 coding DNA: TGTGCCAGCAGTTCGGCAGGGGGGGGGCAAGAGACCCAGTACTTC.

As concerns this clone: Other DNA sequences from this sample encode an identical CDR3 as well. The chain has TRBV10-3 and TRBJ2-7; TRBD2 might be the D (6 bases). V dropped 0 bases and J dropped 3 bases, with 6 bases sitting between them. The CDR3 runs to 13 residues. Germline assignment: CDR1 ENHRY and CDR2 SYGVKD. CDR3 sequence: CAISESGGYEQYF. CDR3 DNA: TGTGCCATCAGTGAGTCGGGGGGCTACGAGCAGTACTTC.

Only a few counts were recorded for this clone. Other DNA sequences within the sample encode an identical CDR3. The CDR3 coding sequence is TGTGCCAGCAACACAGGGGGAACTGAAGCTTTCTTT. It specifies CASNTGGTEAFF. This chain connects TRBV2 to TRBJ1-1; 8 bases align to TRBD1. Germline-derived CDR1 and CDR2 are SNHLY and FYNNEI. The CDR3 sequence is 12 residues long. Trimming took 7 bases from V and 5 from J; bases not matched to a gene: 3.

This chain uses TRBV5-1 with TRBJ1-1; D gene uncertain. The germline V gene encodes CDR1 SGHRS and CDR2 YFSETQ. The V end was cut by 0 bases, the J end by 5 bases, with 14 bases between. This CDR3 is 15 amino acids long. CDR3 DNA sequence: TGCGCCAGCAGCTTGGGGCCGACCCTGGGGACTGAAGCTTTCTTT. Its translation: CASSLGPTLGTEAFF. Using reference TRBV5-1 and TRBJ1-1 for the parts outside the CDR3, the full variable domain is KAGVTQTPRYLIKTRGQQVTLSCSPISGHRSVSWYQQTPGQGLQFLFEYFSETQRNKGNFPGRFSGRQFSNSRSEMNVSTLELGDSALYLCASSLGPTLGTEAFFGQGTRLTVV.

The chain uses TRBV28 and TRBJ1-4, with TRBD1 identical over 9 bases. The germline V gene encodes CDR1 MDHEN and CDR2 SYDVKM. J gave up 8 bases and V 6 bases, and 10 bases lay outside the gene matches. This CDR3 region has 15 residues. CDR3 nucleotides: TGTGCCAGCAGGGAGTCACAGGGGGCGGGAGAAAAACTGTTTTTT. This sequence encodes CASRESQGAGEKLFF.

This clone showed up just once. The J gene is TRBJ2-5, the V gene TRBV4-1, with D possibly matching TRBD2 (7 bases). The V end lost 7 bases, the J end lost 1 base, and 16 bases lay between the germline ends. Germline assignment: CDR1 MGHRA and CDR2 YSYEKL. The length of the CDR3 is 15 residues. CDR3: CASTQGGGGQETQYF. CDR3 coding DNA: TGCGCCAGCACCCAGGGAGGGGGGGGCCAAGAGACCCAGTACTTC.

The chain carries TRBV7-8 and TRBJ1-2, with TRBD1 identical over 10 bases. Germline CDR1 reads SGHVS; CDR2 reads FQNEAQ. V lost 8 bases, J lost 7 bases, and 13 bases stayed unmatched. The CDR3 is 15 residues long. The DNA of the CDR3 is TGTGCCAGCGTGATGCGGACAGGGGGTTTTTTTGGCTACACCTTC. The encoded protein is CASVMRTGGFFGYTF.

The chain uses TRBV5-4 and TRBJ1-2; D uncertain. V shed 0 bases and J shed 4 bases, with 10 bases lying between them. CDR1 and CDR2 (germline): SGHNT, YYREEE (reference sequence). The length of the CDR3 is 14 residues. The CDR3 DNA reads TGTGCCAGCAGCTTGGTCCAGGCTCCCTATGGCTACACCTTC. Its translation: CASSLVQAPYGYTF.

This rearrangement joins TRBV2 to TRBJ2-5; 8 nucleotides agree with TRBD2. Germline V gene data show CDR1 as SNHLY and CDR2 as FYNNEI. The V and J ends lost 4 bases and 5 bases, in that order; junction bases with no gene match: 12. The CDR3 runs to 16 residues. CDR3 sequence (DNA): TGTGCCAGCAGTGGAACCAACACGGGCGGGAGGGAGACCCAGTACTTC. This sequence encodes CASSGTNTGGRETQYF.

The chain links TRBV9 to TRBJ2-2; D is uncertain. CDR1 and CDR2 from the germline V gene are SGDLS and YYNGEE. The CDR3 extends over 14 amino acids. V was pared by 0 bases and J by 1 base, with 4 bases between. The CDR3 sequence: CASSVVVNTGELFF. In DNA, the CDR3 is TGTGCCAGCAGCGTAGTTGTGAACACCGGGGAGCTGTTTTTT.

V and J are TRBV11-3 and TRBJ2-7; D call uncertain. Trimming shortened V by 0 bases and J by 6 bases, and 9 bases separated the two germline ends. Germline CDR1 is SGHNT and CDR2 is YENEEA. The CDR3 sequence is 13 residues long. CDR3 sequence reads: CASSLDSGREQYF. CDR3 nucleotides: TGTGCCAGCAGCTTAGATTCCGGGCGCGAGCAGTACTTC.

For this clone: The same CDR3 arises from other DNA sequences in this sample as well. The V gene is TRBV7-3, the J gene TRBJ1-1; possible D gene TRBD1, 5 bases. Trimming pared 5 bases from V and 3 bases from J, leaving 10 bases between. CDR1 is SGHTA, CDR2 FQGTGA, per germline. This CDR3 has 13 amino acids. DNA of the CDR3: TGTGCCAGCAGCCAAGACAGAGACACTGAAGCTTTCTTT. Its protein product is CASSQDRDTEAFF. The variable domain in full, completed from reference TRBV7-3 and TRBJ1-1, reads GAGVSQTPSNKVTEKGKYVELRCDPISGHTALYWYRQSLGQGPEFLIYFQGTGAADDSGLPNDRFFAVRPEGSVSTLKIQRTERGDSAVYLCASSQDRDTEAFFGQGTRLTVV.

The chain couples TRBV5-5 to TRBJ1-5; the match to TRBD1 covers 7 bases. This CDR3 is 13 amino acids long. The V gene end was trimmed by 4 bases and the J gene end by 5 bases; junction bases not matched to a gene: 3. The germline CDR1 and CDR2 sequences are SGHKS and YYEKEE (reference sequence). In DNA form, the CDR3 reads TGTGCCAGCAGCCCTCAGGGGGATCAGCCCCAGCATTTT. This gives the protein CASSPQGDQPQHF.

The chain is built from TRBV19 and TRBJ2-3; D unclear. V shed 3 bases and J shed 2 bases, with 12 bases lying between them. CDR1 is LNHDA and CDR2 is SQIVND in the germline V gene (reference sequence). CDR3 length: 15 amino acids. CDR3 sequence: CASSIGYLTTDTQYF. CDR3 nucleotide sequence: TGTGCCAGTAGTATCGGCTACCTCACCACAGATACGCAGTATTTT.

The chain uses TRBV11-2 and TRBJ1-1, with TRBD1 identical over 9 bases. V lost 5 bases to trimming and J lost 0 bases; unmatched junction nucleotides: 10. The CDR3 length is 17 residues. CDR1 SGHAT and CDR2 FQNNGV come from the germline V gene. CDR3 bases: TGTGCCAGCAGCAAGGGACAGGGTGGTACGTTGAACACTGAAGCTTTCTTT. It codes for CASSKGQGGTLNTEAFF.

J is TRBJ2-3 and V is TRBV19; D not resolved. The CDR3 runs to 16 residues. The germline V and J ends were trimmed by 3 bases and 6 bases, with 19 bases remaining between them. Germline V gene data show CDR1 as LNHDA and CDR2 as SQIVND (reference sequence). CDR3 DNA sequence: TGTGCCAGTAGTATTAAGTTGGGCCCCGTTGTGGATACGCAGTATTTT. Encoded protein: CASSIKLGPVVDTQYF.

The chain links TRBV7-8 to TRBJ2-3; D remains ambiguous. V was clipped by 4 bases and J by 0 bases, with 8 bases between them. From germline, CDR1 is SGHVS and CDR2 FQNEAQ. The CDR3 has 14 amino acids. CDR3 sequence: CASSSSPSTDTQYF. CDR3 nucleotide sequence: TGTGCCAGCAGCTCAAGCCCTAGCACAGATACGCAGTATTTT.

The V gene is TRBV14, the J gene TRBJ2-4; D gene ambiguous. V was shortened by 1 base and J by 0 bases, with 16 bases between the two germline ends. CDR1 is SGHDN and CDR2 is FVKESK in the germline V gene. This CDR3 has 18 residues. CDR3 in amino acids: CASSQGGGRPLAKNIQYF. The CDR3 DNA reads as TGTGCCAGCAGCCAAGGCGGCGGCAGACCTTTAGCCAAAAACATTCAGTACTTC.